Each of the 16 T cell receptor beta chains below was sequenced from the same sample in a study of Graves' ophthalmopathy and Graves' hyperthyroidism. Amplification targeted the TCR beta CDR3 regions, with RNA transcripts as the source material. After a first-round RT-PCR with HTBI primers, a second-round multiplex PCR was run. MiXCR, applied by TCRdb to the multiplex PCR reads, yields one record per CDR3 protein. The sample gives about 39,000 distinct CDR3 sequences, approximately 50% of which show up once; about 26% is in the top ten. The sample comprised peripheral blood. Source of these receptors: an adult woman with stable Graves' hyperthyroidism.

There are many counts of this clonotype. The rearrangement joins TRBV5-1 to TRBJ1-1; D is uncertain. Germline V gene data show CDR1 as SGHRS and CDR2 as YFSETQ. V lost 1 base, J lost 4 bases, and 8 bases lay in between. The CDR3 has 13 amino acids. CDR3 sequence reads: CASSLSPSTEAFF. The CDR3 DNA reads as TGCGCCAGCAGCTTGAGCCCCTCCACTGAAGCTTTCTTT.

This clonotype was seen many times. V usage is TRBV10-3 and J usage is TRBJ1-2; TRBD1 agrees at 7 bases. CDR1 is ENHRY, CDR2 SYGVKD, per germline. The V and J ends lost 7 bases and 4 bases, in that order; junction bases with no gene match: 9. This CDR3 is built from 14 residues. The chain's CDR3 is CAITPGQTSYGYTF. Here the CDR3 DNA reads TGTGCCATCACACCGGGACAGACTTCCTATGGCTACACCTTC.

This clonotype was detected many times. One end of the junction varies from germline; a read error may be responsible. The chain couples TRBV12-3 or TRBV12-4 to TRBJ1-3, with a tentative D call TRBD1 (5 bases). CDR3 length equals 14 residues. The CDR3 sequence is CASTREAAGSLMDF. As DNA, the CDR3 is TGTGCCAGCACCCGCGAGGCCGCAGGGTCCCTGATGGATTTT.

This clonotype was observed a single time. Given the absence of the conserved phenylalanine or tryptophan at the CDR3 end, a read error is likely. The V gene is TRBV7-2, the J gene TRBJ1-2, with D uncertain. This CDR3 comprises 13 residues. Germline V gives CDR1 SGHTA, CDR2 FQGNSA. As DNA, the CDR3 is TGTGCCAGAAGCTTGGGCAAAGAACGTTACTACACCTAC. As protein: CARSLGKERYYTY.

On this clonotype itself: A single base separates this from a much larger clone, so it may be a read error. This chain joins TRBV5-4 and TRBJ1-6; 7 nucleotides line up with TRBD1. Germline-derived CDR1 and CDR2 are SGHNT and YYREEE (reference sequence). The CDR3 sequence is 16 residues long. As DNA, the CDR3 is TGTGCCTGCAGCTTGAACCCGGACAGGAGCTGGTCATCCCTCCACTTT. Its protein is CACSLNPDRSWSSLHF.

This clonotype was seen at least ten times. The genes are TRBV5-1 and TRBJ1-1; a possible D gene is TRBD1 (6 bases). The CDR3 is 15 residues long. Trimming stripped 2 bases from V and 1 base from J, with 12 bases between. Germline V CDR1 and CDR2: SGHRS, YFSETQ. The CDR3 DNA sequence: TGCGCCAGCAGCTTATTCCCGGGACAGAACACTGAAGCTTTCTTT. Its translation: CASSLFPGQNTEAFF.

This clonotype was picked up many times. A clone one base away is much larger, so this may be a read error. V usage is TRBV20-1 and J usage is TRBJ1-2; D is uncertain. Between the trimmed V and J ends, which lost 6 bases and 6 bases, there was a span of 14 bases. The germline V gene has CDR1 DFQATT and CDR2 SNEGSKA (reference sequence). The length of the CDR3 is 12 residues. The CDR3 is CSADPGDHGYTF. CDR3 coding DNA: TGCAGTGCAGACCCAGGTGACCATGGCTACACCTTC.

CDR3 nucleotide sequence: TGTGCCAGCAGCCGGAGGATGGCCGATTCACCCCTCCACTTT. This codes for CASSRRMADSPLHF. The V gene is TRBV7-4, the J gene TRBJ1-6; D gene unclear. The ends were cut back, 5 bases at V and 8 bases at J, with 13 bases in the middle. Germline loops: CDR1 SGHVT, CDR2 SQSDAQ. This CDR3 is 14 amino acids long.

The V and J genes are TRBV5-1 and TRBJ2-5; 10 bases match TRBD2. The junction had 7 bases not matched to a gene; V was cut back by 9 bases and J by 2 bases. The CDR3 is made up of 14 amino acids. CDR1 and CDR2 (germline): SGHRS, YFSETQ. CDR3: CATRLAGNQETQYF. The CDR3 nucleotides read TGCGCCACCCGACTAGCGGGCAATCAAGAGACCCAGTACTTC.

As for this clonotype: This is likely a read error, given that the CDR3 carries no conserved phenylalanine or tryptophan at its end. The DNA is omitted, as the CDR3 cannot be located on it reliably, and the CDR3 follows TCRdb's listing. The rearrangement uses TRBV19 and TRBJ2-5; the DNA was not used to check the table's D call, TRBD1. The CDR3 region is 12 residues in length, termini included. The germline V gene encodes CDR1 LNHDA and CDR2 SQIVND (reference sequence). CDR3 residues: CASGPPGGTQHS.

Turning to this clonotype: Mismatch with germline at one junction end may stem from a read error. The gene calls are TRBV5-1 and TRBJ2-7; 7 nucleotides line up with TRBD2. The CDR3 consists of 14 residues. In germline, CDR1 is SGHRS, CDR2 YFSETQ. The CDR3 protein is CASSPSGAYYEQHF. The DNA of the CDR3 is TGCGCCAGCAGCCCTAGCGGCGCCTACTACGAGCAGCACTTC.

This clonotype was observed at least ten times. The chain combines TRBV7-3 with TRBJ2-3, with 10 positions matching TRBD1. The CDR3 extends over 17 amino acids. V shed 5 bases, J shed 1 base, and the junction held 9 bases outside the gene matches. Germline V gene data show CDR1 as SGHTA and CDR2 as FQGTGA. The CDR3 reads CASSPDRGQPRTDTQYF. CDR3 sequence (DNA): TGTGCCAGCAGCCCAGACAGGGGGCAGCCCCGCACAGATACGCAGTATTTT.

About this clonotype itself: This is likely a read error, given that the CDR3 carries no conserved phenylalanine or tryptophan at its end. The chain couples TRBV30 to TRBJ2-3; D is ambiguous. Germline-derived CDR1 and CDR2 are GTSNPN and SVGIG (reference sequence). The CDR3 is made up of 15 amino acids. The V and J ends lost 5 bases and 2 bases respectively, with 17 bases between them. CDR3 nucleotide sequence: TGTGCCTGGGCTACCTCAGGCGGCCTCACAGATACGCAGTATTCT. Translating it yields CAWATSGGLTDTQYS.

Note on this clonotype: A junction boundary mismatches the germline segment, possibly from a read error. V and J are TRBV20-1 and TRBJ2-7, with D possibly TRBD2 on 5 matching bases. There are 12 residues in the CDR3. Germline loops: CDR1 DFQATT, CDR2 SNEGSKA (reference sequence). Written as DNA, the CDR3 is TGCAGCACAGAGACGAACACCGGGGAGCTGTACTTC. Protein product: CSTETNTGELYF.

In its sample, this clonotype was seen many times. The chain combines TRBV5-1 with TRBJ1-1, with 8 nucleotides matching TRBD1. CDR3 length: 15 amino acids. V was clipped by 0 bases and J by 1 base; unmatched bases: 2. Germline V lookup: CDR1 SGHRS, CDR2 YFSETQ. CDR3 loop: CASSLGGTGNTEAFF. DNA for the CDR3: TGCGCCAGCAGCTTGGGGGGGACAGGGAACACTGAAGCTTTCTTT.

This clonotype came up once. The CDR3 reads CASGGEWYGKETQYF. As DNA, the CDR3 is TGTGCCAGCGGTGGGGAGTGGTACGGAAAAGAGACCCAGTACTTC. The chain carries TRBV2 and TRBJ2-5, with D possibly TRBD2 on 5 matching bases. Germline lookup yields CDR1 SNHLY and CDR2 FYNNEI. CDR3 length equals 15 residues. The ends were cut back, 8 bases at V and 3 bases at J, with 19 bases in the middle.